These 26 T cell receptor beta chains originate from one sample sequenced in a study of T cell responses to AZD1222 COVID-19 vaccine. Measured with immunoSEQ multiplex PCR; TCRdb has only the in-frame clones, and not every one. The sample yields over 130,000 clones, 80% to 95% seen once. The starting material was peripheral blood, obtained 28 days after the second AZD1222 dose. The receptors derive from an adult who received the AZD1222 COVID-19 vaccine.

The CDR3 loop reads CASSSQPWEQFF. The CDR3 DNA sequence: TGTGCCAGCAGCTCTCAACCGTGGGAGCAGTTCTTC. The chain links TRBV28 to TRBJ2-1; D is uncertain. This CDR3 region has 12 residues. Deletions cut 6 bases from V and 10 bases from J, with 13 bases between. Germline-derived CDR1 and CDR2 are MDHEN and SYDVKM.

V and J are TRBV29-1 and TRBJ2-1, with a weak D call TRBD2 (6 bases). V lost 3 bases, J lost 9 bases, and 12 bases lay in between. This CDR3 has 12 residues. The germline gives CDR1 SQVTM, CDR2 ANQGSEA. The CDR3 bases are TGCAGCGTTGAGGGGAGGTTTAGTGAGCAGTTCTTC. Its protein is CSVEGRFSEQFF.

This rearrangement joins TRBV7-9 to TRBJ2-5, with 8 bases fitting TRBD2. CDR1 is SEHNR, CDR2 FQNEAQ, per germline (reference sequence). V lost 5 bases, J lost 1 base, and 9 bases stayed unmatched. CDR3 size: 16 residues. CDR3 loop: CASSPGASGRQETQYF. CDR3 in DNA: TGTGCCAGCAGCCCGGGGGCTAGCGGGCGCCAAGAGACCCAGTACTTC.

This chain uses TRBV6-6 with TRBJ2-7, with D perhaps matching TRBD1 (5 bases). The V end was cut by 7 bases, the J end by 0 bases, with 13 bases between. Germline CDR1 MNHNY, CDR2 SVGAGI (reference sequence). This CDR3 is 14 amino acids long. In nucleotides, the CDR3 is TGTGCCAGCACACAGGACAACCTCTCCTACGAGCAGTACTTC. Protein product: CASTQDNLSYEQYF.

The chain joins TRBV7-2 to TRBJ2-5, with D hard to call. In germline, CDR1 is SGHTA, CDR2 FQGNSA. The CDR3 has 13 amino acids. V lost 2 bases and J 5 bases, leaving 9 bases between the germline ends. CDR3: CASSLFAEETQYF. DNA of the CDR3: TGTGCCAGCAGCTTATTCGCCGAGGAGACCCAGTACTTC.

V and J are TRBV19 and TRBJ1-2, with TRBD1 as a possible D gene (5 bases). The V end was cut by 7 bases, the J end by 2 bases, with 20 bases between. Germline lookup yields CDR1 LNHDA and CDR2 SQIVND (reference sequence). The CDR3 length is 16 residues. CDR3 DNA sequence: TGTGCCAGTACCCTGGGGACGGCCCCTGGAAACTATGGCTACACCTTC. Its protein product is CASTLGTAPGNYGYTF.

This clone was counted only a few times. The chain combines TRBV4-2 with TRBJ1-1; no clear D. This CDR3 spans 15 amino acids. Germline V gene data show CDR1 as LGHNA and CDR2 as YNFKEQ. Trimming took off 0 bases at V and 3 bases at J, with 11 bases between the two ends. CDR3 sequence (DNA): TGTGCCAGCAGCCAAGATACCAGGTCATACACTGAAGCTTTCTTT. This translates into CASSQDTRSYTEAFF.

This chain uses TRBV6-5 with TRBJ1-1; D gene unclear. The CDR3 consists of 13 residues. V lost 6 bases and J 5 bases, leaving 13 bases between the germline ends. Germline V gives CDR1 MNHEY, CDR2 SVGAGI. CDR3 amino acids: CASSSTAGTEAFF. The CDR3 DNA reads TGTGCCAGCAGCTCAACAGCGGGGACTGAAGCTTTCTTT.

The chain joins TRBV7-3 to TRBJ2-3; no clear D. Looked up from germline, CDR1 is SGHTA and CDR2 is FQGTGA. The CDR3 extends over 10 amino acids. The V end was cut by 2 bases, the J end by 6 bases, with 0 bases between. The CDR3 protein is CASSLDTQYF. In DNA form, the CDR3 reads TGTGCCAGCAGCTTAGATACGCAGTATTTT.

V and J are TRBV5-5 and TRBJ2-7, with 13 bases identical to TRBD2. V shed 1 base, J shed 5 bases, and the junction held 15 bases outside the gene matches. Germline CDR1 is SGHKS and CDR2 is YYEKEE (reference sequence). This CDR3 has 19 residues. CDR3 sequence (DNA): TGTGCCAGCAGCTTGCTCCGATCGGCCGTAGGACTAGCGGGAGACGAGCAGTACTTC. Translating gives CASSLLRSAVGLAGDEQYF.

CDR3 region: CASSQSRGGETQYF. In DNA, the CDR3 is TGTGCCAGCAGCCAATCGAGGGGGGGAGAGACCCAGTACTTC. This chain uses TRBV16 with TRBJ2-5; D might be TRBD2 (7 bases). The CDR3 totals 14 residues. From germline, CDR1 is KGHSY and CDR2 FQNENV. Trimming pared 0 bases from V and 4 bases from J, leaving 9 bases between.

This clone was counted between two and nine times. The rearrangement uses TRBV29-1 and TRBJ1-6, with 7 bases identical to TRBD1. In germline, CDR1 is SQVTM, CDR2 ANQGSEA. CDR3 length: 13 residues. V shed 6 bases, J shed 9 bases, and the junction held 8 bases outside the gene matches. CDR3: CSVQDRVGSPLHF. The CDR3 coding sequence is TGCAGCGTCCAAGACAGGGTGGGTTCACCCCTCCACTTT.

J is TRBJ2-3 and V is TRBV5-1, with D possibly TRBD2 on 5 matching bases. This CDR3 contains 16 residues. With 4 bases removed from V and 6 bases from J, the gap between germline ends came to 21 bases. Per germline, CDR1 SGHRS and CDR2 YFSETQ. CDR3: CASSDSSRGLIDTQYF. The CDR3 DNA reads as TGCGCCAGCAGCGACTCTTCTCGGGGTCTCATCGATACGCAGTATTTT.

The chain combines TRBV6-5 with TRBJ2-1, with D possibly matching TRBD1 (6 bases). Germline V lookup: CDR1 MNHEY, CDR2 SVGAGI. This CDR3 spans 14 amino acids. The V gene lost 4 bases and the J gene lost 2 bases, with 9 bases spanning the gap. In DNA, the CDR3 is TGTGCCAGCAGTTCGACAGGCGCCTACAATGAGCAGTTCTTC. Amino acid sequence: CASSSTGAYNEQFF.

This clone occurred once. The rearrangement uses TRBV14 and TRBJ2-7, with 9 positions matching TRBD1. This CDR3 comprises 16 residues. Germline CDR1 reads SGHDN; CDR2 reads FVKESK. V lost 1 base to trimming and J lost 2 bases; unmatched junction nucleotides: 6. The CDR3 region has the DNA TGTGCCAGCAGCCAAGGAATGACAGGGGGTGCCTACGAGCAGTACTTC. It codes for CASSQGMTGGAYEQYF.

The CDR3 DNA follows: TGTGCCAGCAGAGCAGGGGACAAAAACATTCAGTACTTC. Amino acids: CASRAGDKNIQYF. The chain links TRBV27 to TRBJ2-4; TRBD1 might be the D (6 bases). CDR1 is MNHEY and CDR2 is SMNVEV in the germline V gene (reference sequence). V gave up 6 bases and J gave up 3 bases, with 9 bases separating them. The CDR3 has 13 amino acids.

This clone was observed once. This rearrangement joins TRBV28 to TRBJ2-7; D possibly matches TRBD1 or TRBD2 (5 bases each). The CDR3 is 13 residues long. Germline V lookup: CDR1 MDHEN, CDR2 SYDVKM. The V gene lost 10 bases and the J gene lost 7 bases, with 20 bases spanning the gap. Here the CDR3 reads CATLEGPHVEQYF. The CDR3 DNA reads TGTGCCACCTTAGAGGGACCACATGTAGAGCAGTACTTC.

V and J are TRBV28 and TRBJ2-1; no clear D. The germline V gene encodes CDR1 MDHEN and CDR2 SYDVKM. The CDR3 is 15 amino acids. V was pared by 6 bases and J by 5 bases, with 17 bases between. The CDR3 loop reads CASSGLTRFNNEQFF. The CDR3 DNA reads as TGTGCCAGCAGCGGATTGACCCGATTTAACAATGAGCAGTTCTTC.

This chain connects TRBV9 to TRBJ1-2, with 8 bases matching TRBD1. This CDR3 comprises 15 residues. The V gene's germline CDR1 is SGDLS and CDR2 YYNGEE. V was pared by 4 bases and J by 7 bases, with 12 bases of the junction left unmatched. CDR3 DNA sequence: TGTGCCAGCAGCCCGAGAATTGGACAGGGCGGTGGCTACACCTTC. Translating it yields CASSPRIGQGGGYTF.

J is TRBJ2-7 and V is TRBV7-9, with a tentative D call TRBD2 (6 bases). Trimming stripped 2 bases from V and 0 bases from J, with 17 bases between. The CDR3 is 17 residues long. CDR1 is SEHNR and CDR2 is FQNEAQ in the germline V gene (reference sequence). The CDR3: CASSLSGVGGFSYEQYF. DNA of the CDR3: TGTGCCAGCAGCTTATCGGGGGTGGGTGGCTTCTCCTACGAGCAGTACTTC.

The rearrangement joins TRBV2 to TRBJ1-1; D perhaps matches TRBD1 (5 bases). V was shortened by 6 bases and J by 1 base, with 12 bases between the two germline ends. The CDR3 extends over 14 amino acids. The germline V gene encodes CDR1 SNHLY and CDR2 FYNNEI. The CDR3 DNA follows: TGTGCCAGCAGGTTTTATGGGGGGAACACTGAAGCTTTCTTT. Encoded protein: CASRFYGGNTEAFF.

This chain joins TRBV7-6 and TRBJ1-3; a possible D gene is TRBD1 (6 bases). The V and J ends lost 4 bases and 4 bases respectively, with 20 bases between them. This CDR3 region has 17 residues. CDR1 and CDR2 (germline): SGHVS, FNYEAQ. CDR3 nucleotides: TGTGCCAGCAGCTCCGACAGGAGGGGTTCGAGAGGAAACACCATATATTTT. Translation gives CASSSDRRGSRGNTIYF.

The rearrangement uses TRBV6-2 or TRBV6-3 and TRBJ1-5; perhaps TRBD1 as D (5 bases). CDR1 MNHEY and CDR2 SVGEGT come from the germline V gene. The CDR3 has 15 amino acids. Deletions cut 5 bases from V and 1 base from J, with 12 bases between. CDR3: CASSPPGRSNQPQHF. The CDR3 DNA reads as TGTGCCAGCAGTCCCCCGGGACGGAGCAATCAGCCCCAGCATTTT.

CDR3 DNA sequence: TGTGCCAGTAGTAAGGACAGGGAAGAGACCCAGTACTTC. Translation: CASSKDREETQYF. This chain joins TRBV19 and TRBJ2-5; 8 bases are a match to TRBD1. V was clipped by 4 bases and J by 3 bases; unmatched bases: 1. The germline CDR1 and CDR2 sequences are LNHDA and SQIVND (reference sequence). The CDR3 totals 13 residues.

This clone showed up just a few times. This sequence joins TRBV19 and TRBJ1-1; D may be TRBD1 (5 bases). This CDR3 spans 15 amino acids. The ends were cut back, 7 bases at V and 0 bases at J, with 15 bases in the middle. Germline lookup yields CDR1 LNHDA and CDR2 SQIVND (reference sequence). The CDR3 coding sequence is TGTGCCAGTACTCCCCGGGAAGGGGTGAACACTGAAGCTTTCTTT. Translation gives CASTPREGVNTEAFF.

The chain carries TRBV25-1 and TRBJ1-6; 9 positions match TRBD1. This CDR3 comprises 15 residues. Germline-derived CDR1 and CDR2 are MGHDK and SYGVNS. With 7 bases clipped from V and 7 bases from J, the junction kept 8 bases outside the gene matches. The CDR3: CASIPAGTGNSPLHF. CDR3 sequence (DNA): TGTGCCAGCATCCCAGCGGGGACAGGGAATTCACCCCTCCACTTT.